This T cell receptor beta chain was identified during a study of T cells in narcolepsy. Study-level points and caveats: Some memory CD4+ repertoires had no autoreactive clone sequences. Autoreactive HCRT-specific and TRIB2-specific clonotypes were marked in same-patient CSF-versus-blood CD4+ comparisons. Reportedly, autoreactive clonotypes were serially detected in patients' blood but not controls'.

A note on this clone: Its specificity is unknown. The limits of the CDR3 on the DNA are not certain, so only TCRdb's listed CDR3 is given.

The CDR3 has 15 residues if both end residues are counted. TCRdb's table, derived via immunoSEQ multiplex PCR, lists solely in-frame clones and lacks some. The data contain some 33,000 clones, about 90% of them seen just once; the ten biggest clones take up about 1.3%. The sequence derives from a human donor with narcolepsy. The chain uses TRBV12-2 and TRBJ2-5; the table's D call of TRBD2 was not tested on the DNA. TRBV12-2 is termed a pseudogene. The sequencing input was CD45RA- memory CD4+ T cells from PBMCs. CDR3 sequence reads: CATNSAGEQYFEQYF.